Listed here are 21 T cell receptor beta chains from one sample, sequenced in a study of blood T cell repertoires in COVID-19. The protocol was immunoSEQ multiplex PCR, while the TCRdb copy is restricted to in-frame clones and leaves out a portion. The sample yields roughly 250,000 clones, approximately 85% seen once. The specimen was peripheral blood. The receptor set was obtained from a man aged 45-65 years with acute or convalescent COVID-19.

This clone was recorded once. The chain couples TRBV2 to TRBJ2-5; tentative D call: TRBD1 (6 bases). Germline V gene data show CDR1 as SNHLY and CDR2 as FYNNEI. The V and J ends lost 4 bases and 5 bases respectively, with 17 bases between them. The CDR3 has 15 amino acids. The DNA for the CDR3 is TGTGCCAGCAGTGGTAACAGGGTTAGAAGCGAGACCCAGTACTTC. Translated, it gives CASSGNRVRSETQYF.

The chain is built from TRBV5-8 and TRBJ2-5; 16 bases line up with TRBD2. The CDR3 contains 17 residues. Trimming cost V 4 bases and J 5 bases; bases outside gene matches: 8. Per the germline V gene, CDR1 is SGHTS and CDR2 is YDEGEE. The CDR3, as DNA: TGTGCCAGCAGCAGCGGGACTAGCGGGGGGGCCCAGGAGACCCAGTACTTC. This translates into CASSSGTSGGAQETQYF.

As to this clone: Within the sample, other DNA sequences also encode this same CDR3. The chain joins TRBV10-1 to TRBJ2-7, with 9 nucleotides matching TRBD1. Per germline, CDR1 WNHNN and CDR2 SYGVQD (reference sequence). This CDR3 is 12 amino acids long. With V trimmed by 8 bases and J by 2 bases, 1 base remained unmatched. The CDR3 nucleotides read TGCGCCAGCGGGACAGGGACCTACGAGCAGTACTTC. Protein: CASGTGTYEQYF.

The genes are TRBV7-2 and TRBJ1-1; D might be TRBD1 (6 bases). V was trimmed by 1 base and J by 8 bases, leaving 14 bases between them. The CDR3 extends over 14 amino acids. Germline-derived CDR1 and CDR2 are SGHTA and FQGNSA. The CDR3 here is CASSLDSGGREAFF. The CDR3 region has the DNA TGTGCCAGCAGCTTAGATTCTGGGGGCCGGGAAGCTTTCTTT.

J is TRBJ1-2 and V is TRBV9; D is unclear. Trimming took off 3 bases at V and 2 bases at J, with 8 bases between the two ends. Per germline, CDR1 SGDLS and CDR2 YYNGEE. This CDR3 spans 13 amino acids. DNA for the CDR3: TGTGCCAGCAGCGCCGGAGGAAACTATGGCTACACCTTC. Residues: CASSAGGNYGYTF. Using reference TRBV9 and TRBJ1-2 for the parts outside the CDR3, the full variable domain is DSGVTQTPKHLITATGQRVTLRCSPRSGDLSVYWYQQSLDQGLQFLIQYYNGEERAKGNILERFSAQQFPDLHSELNLSSLELGDSALYFCASSAGGNYGYTFGSGTRLTVV.

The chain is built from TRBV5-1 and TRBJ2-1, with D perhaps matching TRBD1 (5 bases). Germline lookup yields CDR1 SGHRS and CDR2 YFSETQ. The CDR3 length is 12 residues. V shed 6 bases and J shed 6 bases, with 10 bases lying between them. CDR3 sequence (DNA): TGCGCCAGCAAGGTACAGGCCAATGAGCAGTTCTTC. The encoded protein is CASKVQANEQFF.

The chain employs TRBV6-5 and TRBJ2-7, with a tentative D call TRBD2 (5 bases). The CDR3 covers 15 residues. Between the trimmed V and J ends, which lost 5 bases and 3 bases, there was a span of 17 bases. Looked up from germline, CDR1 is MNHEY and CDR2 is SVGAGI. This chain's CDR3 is CASSQPKRNFYEQYF. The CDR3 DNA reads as TGTGCCAGCAGTCAGCCCAAGCGGAACTTCTACGAGCAGTACTTC.

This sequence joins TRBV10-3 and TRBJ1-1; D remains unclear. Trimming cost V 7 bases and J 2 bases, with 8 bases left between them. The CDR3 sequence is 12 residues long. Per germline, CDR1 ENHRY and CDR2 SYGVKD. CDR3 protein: CAINGQNTEAFF. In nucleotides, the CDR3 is TGTGCCATCAACGGTCAAAACACTGAAGCTTTCTTT.

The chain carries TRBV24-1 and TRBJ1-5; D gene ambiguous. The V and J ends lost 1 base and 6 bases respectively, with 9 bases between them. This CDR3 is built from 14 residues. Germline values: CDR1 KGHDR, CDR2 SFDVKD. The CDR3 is CATSDFSQLQPQHF. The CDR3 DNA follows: TGTGCCACCAGTGATTTCTCACAGCTTCAGCCCCAGCATTTT.

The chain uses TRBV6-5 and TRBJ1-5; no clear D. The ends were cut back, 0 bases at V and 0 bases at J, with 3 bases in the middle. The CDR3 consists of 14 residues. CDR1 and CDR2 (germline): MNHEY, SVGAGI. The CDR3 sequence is CASSYSYSNQPQHF. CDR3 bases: TGTGCCAGCAGTTACTCGTATAGCAATCAGCCCCAGCATTTT.

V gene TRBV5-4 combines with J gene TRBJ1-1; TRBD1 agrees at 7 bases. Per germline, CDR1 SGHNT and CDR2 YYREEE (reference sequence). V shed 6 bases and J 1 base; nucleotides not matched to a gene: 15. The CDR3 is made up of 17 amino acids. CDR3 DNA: TGTGCCAGCAACCCCACCCCTATCCGGACAGGGAACACTGAAGCTTTCTTT. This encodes CASNPTPIRTGNTEAFF.

The CDR3 spells CASSLALSGGNTIYF. The DNA for the CDR3 is TGTGCCAGCAGCTTAGCCCTCTCCGGTGGAAACACCATATATTTT. V and J are TRBV7-2 and TRBJ1-3; D is unclear. Per germline, CDR1 SGHTA and CDR2 FQGNSA. This CDR3 has 15 residues. The V end lost 0 bases, the J end lost 3 bases, and 9 bases lay between the germline ends.

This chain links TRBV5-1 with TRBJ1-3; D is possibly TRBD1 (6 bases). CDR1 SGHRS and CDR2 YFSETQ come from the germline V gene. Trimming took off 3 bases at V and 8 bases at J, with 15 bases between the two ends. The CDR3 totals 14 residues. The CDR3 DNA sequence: TGCGCCAGCAGCTATCGGACAGTGGCGGACACCATATATTTT. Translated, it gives CASSYRTVADTIYF.

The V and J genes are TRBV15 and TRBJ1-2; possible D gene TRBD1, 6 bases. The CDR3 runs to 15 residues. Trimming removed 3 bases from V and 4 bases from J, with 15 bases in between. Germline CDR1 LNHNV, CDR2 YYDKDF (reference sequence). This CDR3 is CATSSLDRRAYGYTF. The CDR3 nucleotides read TGTGCCACCAGCAGTCTAGACAGGCGAGCCTATGGCTACACCTTC.

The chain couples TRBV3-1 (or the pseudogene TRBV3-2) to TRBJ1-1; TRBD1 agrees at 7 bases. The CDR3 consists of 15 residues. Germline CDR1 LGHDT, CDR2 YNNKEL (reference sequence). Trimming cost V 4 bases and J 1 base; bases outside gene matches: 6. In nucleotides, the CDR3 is TGTGCCAGCAGCCGGGCAGGGGGGAAGAACACTGAAGCTTTCTTT. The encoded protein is CASSRAGGKNTEAFF.

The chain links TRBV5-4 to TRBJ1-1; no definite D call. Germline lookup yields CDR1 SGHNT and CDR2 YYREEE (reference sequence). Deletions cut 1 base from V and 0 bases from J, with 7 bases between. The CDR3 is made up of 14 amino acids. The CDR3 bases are TGTGCCAGCAGCTTGTTCACACTGAACACTGAAGCTTTCTTT. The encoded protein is CASSLFTLNTEAFF.

CDR3 sequence: CASSLEGQANNEQFF. CDR3 sequence (DNA): TGTGCCAGCAGCTTGGAGGGACAGGCTAACAATGAGCAGTTCTTC. The genes are TRBV5-5 and TRBJ2-1; 8 positions agree with TRBD1. The CDR3 extends over 15 amino acids. Germline V gene lookup returns CDR1 SGHKS and CDR2 YYEKEE (reference sequence). V lost 0 bases and J lost 5; bases outside the gene matches: 4.

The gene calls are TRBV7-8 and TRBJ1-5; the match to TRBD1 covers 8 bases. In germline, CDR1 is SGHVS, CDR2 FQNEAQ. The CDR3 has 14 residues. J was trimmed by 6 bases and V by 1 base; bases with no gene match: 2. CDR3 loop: CASSLGTGPQPQHF. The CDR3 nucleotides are TGTGCCAGCAGCTTAGGGACAGGGCCTCAGCCCCAGCATTTT.

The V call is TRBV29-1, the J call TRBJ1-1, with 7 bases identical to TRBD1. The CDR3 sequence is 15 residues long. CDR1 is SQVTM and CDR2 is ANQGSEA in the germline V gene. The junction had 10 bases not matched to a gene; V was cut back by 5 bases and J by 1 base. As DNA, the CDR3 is TGCAGCGTTAGTAGAGGGGACAGACCGAACACTGAAGCTTTCTTT. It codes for CSVSRGDRPNTEAFF.

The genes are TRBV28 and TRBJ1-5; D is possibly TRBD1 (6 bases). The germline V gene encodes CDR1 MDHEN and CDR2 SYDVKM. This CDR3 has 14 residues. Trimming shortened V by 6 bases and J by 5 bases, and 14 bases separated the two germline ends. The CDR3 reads CASSLGHGDQPQHF. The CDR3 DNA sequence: TGTGCCAGCAGCCTGGGACACGGGGATCAGCCCCAGCATTTT. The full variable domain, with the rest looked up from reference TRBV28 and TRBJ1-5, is DVKVTQSSRYLVKRTGEKVFLECVQDMDHENMFWYRQDPGLGLRLIYFSYDVKMKEKGDIPEGYSVSREKKERFSLILESASTNQTSMYLCASSLGHGDQPQHFGDGTRLSIL.

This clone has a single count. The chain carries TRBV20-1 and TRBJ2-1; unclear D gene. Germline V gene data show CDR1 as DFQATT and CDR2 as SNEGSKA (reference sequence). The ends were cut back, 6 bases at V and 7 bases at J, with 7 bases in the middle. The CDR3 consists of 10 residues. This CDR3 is CSAQNNEQFF. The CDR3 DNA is TGCAGTGCCCAAAATAATGAGCAGTTCTTC.